Detailed here is one TCR beta chain. The target of this receptor is not known. Within one base of it there is no much larger clone, and no base qualities were kept. The source of the sample is a study of memory CD4+ T cells and cytomegalovirus serostatus (dated by TCRdb to the late 2010s). Background for the entire study: The cohort included about 33 healthy adults from Belgium, of whom 9 were CMV seropositive and 24 were CMV seronegative. CD4+ memory TCRbeta repertoires of a Belgian cohort with known cytomegalovirus serostatus were sequenced in order to replicate a published TCR-based CMV serostatus classifier. Results the study describes overall, beyond this receptor: Only CD4+CD45RO+ memory cells were sequenced, in contrast to the original study, which included naive and memory CD4+ and CD8+ populations. The results were interpreted as suggesting that the CMV-associated TCR signature is mostly present in the CD4+ memory repertoire. Among the 150 to 200 previously reported CMV-associated TCRbeta sequences, some 70 showed up in the CD4+ memory repertoires, with each one found in between one and five individuals. On the Belgian cohort, the classifier based on the original framework reached a median bootstrapped AUC of roughly 0.94, with a 95% CI of 0.76-1.00. For CMV serostatus prediction, a median bootstrapped AUC of 0.95 was reached with the original framework, and a median bootstrapped AUC of approximately 0.92 was reached with a US-trained random forest.

A FACSAria II was used to sort memory CD4+ T cells, defined as single viable CD3+CD4+CD8-CD45RO+ cells. CMV serostatus was assessed using a Roche Elecsys assay, by which serum IgG against CMV pp150, pp28, p38 and p52 was detected. Following thawing, total CD4+ T cells were enriched through positive selection using CD4 magnetic microbeads. The samples came from a separate study whose specific focus was interrogating the CD4+ T cell memory repertoire. Peripheral blood mononuclear cells were isolated and cryopreserved according to standard operating procedures, and serum was stored at -80 degrees C. CD3-PerCP (BW264/56), CD4-APC (RPA-T4), CD45RO-PE (UCHT1) and CD8-Pacific Orange (3B5) antibodies were used for staining, and non-viable cells were excluded with Sytox blue. Germline trimming: 2 bases from V, 8 bases from J; junction bases outside gene matches: 8. From cysteine to phenylalanine, the CDR3 is 15 amino acids long. The DNA shown is the 45-base CDR3, in frame from base 1. CDR1 MNHEY and CDR2 SVGAGI are derived from the germline V gene.

The Quick-DNA Microprep Kit was used to extract genomic DNA from the sorted cells. Amplification of TCRbeta DNA was done with the immunoSEQ hsTCRbeta kit, following the protocol from the manufacturer. An Illumina MiSeq instrument was used to sequence the TCRbeta libraries. The study's own analysis went as follows. After out-of-frame sequences were removed, 2.4 million or so distinct TCRbeta sequences remained, averaging approximately 72,000 per individual. Each individual was scored using the number of 160 or so previously reported CMV-associated TCRbeta sequences that the individual carried and the total number of productive distinct TCRbeta sequences. A beta-binomial model was reimplemented in Python, and random forests from scikit-learn, run with default parameters, were trained on data from the US cohort. On the Belgian cohort, classifier performance was reported as the median AUC, along with percentile confidence intervals, across 10,000 bootstrap iterations. In TCRdb, the immuneACCESS table is reduced to in-frame sequences with V and J assigned. These tables do not hold every clone; where another copy was compared, an unresolved V gene accounts for under half, and the others remain unexplained. That table supplies the V and J calls and clone size; D and trimming were determined from the DNA. The sample data list over 65,000 clones, and roughly three quarters of these were observed just once. The top ten clones comprise around 4.3% of the sample.

The sequence joins TRBV6-5 to TRBJ1-2, and TRBD1 matches 10 of the central bases. This clonotype was obtained from an adult in good health and CMV-seropositive. Source material: memory CD4+ T cells from blood. The DNA sequence is as follows: TGTGCCAGCAGTTACGTTACGGGACAGGGGAAGGGCTACACCTTC. Translated, it gives CASSYVTGQGKGYTF.